This T cell receptor (beta chain) came from a study of cytomegalovirus exposure and HLA in healthy donors. Study-wide findings and caveats: Altogether, 164 TCR beta chains were recorded as cytomegalovirus-associated.

With 4 bases clipped from V and 1 base from J, the junction kept 10 bases outside the gene matches. This CDR3 has 17 residues. CDR1 and CDR2 from the germline V gene are LNHDA and SQIVND (reference sequence). Amplification used 60 Vbeta primers and 13 Jbeta primers. Per the authors' pipeline: As a later analysis found, there were 60 million to 90 million unique TCR beta chains, of which 8.5 million to 13 million were shared. Only in-frame clones appear in the TCRdb table, and some are missing; sequencing was by immunoSEQ multiplex PCR. That table supplies the V and J calls and clone size; D and trimming were determined from the DNA. The repertoire consists of roughly 92,000 clones, with about four fifths occurring once and the leading ten covering less than 40%. As concerns this clone: Its specificity is not known.

Sample: PBMCs. The receptor's source is a man aged 45 to 65 in good health and CMV-seropositive. The rearrangement uses TRBV19 and TRBJ2-1; the match to TRBD1 covers 7 bases. CDR3 nucleotides: TGTGCCAGTAGTACGGACAGGTCGGTGGCGTCCTACAATGAGCAGTTCTTC. This sequence encodes CASSTDRSVASYNEQFF. The variable domain in full, with the rest retrieved from reference TRBV19 and TRBJ2-1, is DGGITQSPKYLFRKEGQNVTLSCEQNLNHDAMYWYRQDPGQGLRLIYYSQIVNDFQKGDIAEGYSVSREKKESFPLTVTSAQKNPTAFYLCASSTDRSVASYNEQFFGPGTRLTVL.